The 9 T cell receptor beta chains presented below share a single source sample, sequenced in a study of blood T cell repertoires in COVID-19. The table came from immunoSEQ multiplex PCR; TCRdb's copy has only in-frame clones and leaves some out. The table records approximately 210,000 clones, approximately 82% of them present only once. Sequencing used PBMCs or T cells enriched from blood (not recorded which). Every receptor here comes from a man in his forties who had recovered from COVID-19.

The sample holds many counts of this clone. The chain joins TRBV28 to TRBJ2-3, with 10 bases aligning to TRBD1. The ends lost 6 bases at V and 1 base at J; junction bases unmatched: 4. This CDR3 spans 15 amino acids. CDR1 and CDR2 from the germline V gene are MDHEN and SYDVKM. CDR3 region: CASRRDRGRTDTQYF. For the CDR3, the DNA is TGTGCCAGCAGGAGGGACAGGGGCCGCACAGATACGCAGTATTTT. The variable domain in full, completed from reference TRBV28 and TRBJ2-3, reads DVKVTQSSRYLVKRTGEKVFLECVQDMDHENMFWYRQDPGLGLRLIYFSYDVKMKEKGDIPEGYSVSREKKERFSLILESASTNQTSMYLCASRRDRGRTDTQYFGPGTRLTVL.

The V and J genes are TRBV21-1 and TRBJ2-2; the table's D gene call, TRBD2, was not cross checked with the DNA. TRBV21-1 is listed as a pseudogene. CDR3 length: 16 amino acids. The chain's CDR3 is CASSFRTSGTPGELFF. CDR3 DNA: TGTGCCAGCAGCTTCCGGACTAGCGGGACTCCCGGGGAGCTGTTTTTT.

V is TRBV12-5 and J is TRBJ2-3, with D possibly matching TRBD2 (5 bases). The V end was cut by 6 bases, the J end by 5 bases, with 9 bases between. CDR3 length: 12 amino acids. Germline CDR1 reads LGHNT; CDR2 reads FRNRAP. Here the CDR3 reads CASGQGRDTQYF. Here the CDR3 DNA reads TGTGCTAGTGGACAAGGGAGAGATACGCAGTATTTT.

This chain connects TRBV7-3 to TRBJ2-1; 10 bases fit TRBD2. The trim removed 2 bases at V and 7 bases at J, leaving 11 bases unmatched. The CDR3 consists of 17 residues. Per the germline V gene, CDR1 is SGHTA and CDR2 is FQGTGA. The chain's CDR3 is CASSLAQLAGDENEQFF. The DNA for the CDR3 is TGTGCCAGCAGCTTAGCTCAGCTAGCGGGAGACGAGAATGAGCAGTTCTTC.

The table lists this clone with a count of one. The rearrangement joins TRBV4-2 to TRBJ2-2, with 7 bases identical to TRBD1. The CDR3 length is 16 residues. The J segment lost 2 bases and the V segment lost 1 base, leaving 4 bases of the junction unmatched. Germline values: CDR1 LGHNA, CDR2 YNFKEQ. The CDR3, as DNA: TGTGCCAGCAGCCAAGTTGGGACAGCTAACACCGGGGAGCTGTTTTTT. This translates into CASSQVGTANTGELFF.

This clone was recorded only once. V is TRBV28 and J is TRBJ2-3, with TRBD1 identical over 7 bases. Germline CDR1 MDHEN, CDR2 SYDVKM. The J segment lost 2 bases and the V segment lost 4 bases, leaving 9 bases of the junction unmatched. This CDR3 has 16 amino acids. CDR3 DNA: TGTGCCAGCAGTTCCCCACAGGGGCGACTCACAGATACGCAGTATTTT. Its protein is CASSSPQGRLTDTQYF.

This chain uses TRBV9 with TRBJ2-7; D is unclear. Per the germline V gene, CDR1 is SGDLS and CDR2 is YYNGEE. The CDR3 has 15 residues. V lost 0 bases, J lost 2 bases, and 12 bases lay in between. The CDR3 sequence: CASSVGAGDPYEQYF. CDR3 nucleotides: TGTGCCAGCAGCGTAGGAGCAGGCGACCCCTACGAGCAGTACTTC.

The rearrangement uses TRBV10-1 and TRBJ1-5; 7 positions match TRBD1. Germline loops: CDR1 WNHNN, CDR2 SYGVQD (reference sequence). J gave up 15 bases and V 2 bases, and 22 bases lay outside the gene matches. This CDR3 has 17 residues. The CDR3 protein is CASSEPSLSGGFSWWHF. The CDR3 region has the DNA TGCGCCAGCAGTGAGCCCTCCCTCTCAGGGGGATTTTCGTGGTGGCATTTT.

A few counts support this clone. This chain uses TRBV27 with TRBJ1-5; the match to TRBD1 covers 7 bases. The germline gives CDR1 MNHEY, CDR2 SMNVEV (reference sequence). This CDR3 comprises 15 residues. Losses at the gene ends were 6 bases for V and 6 bases for J; bases not matched to a gene: 11. CDR3: CASRGSTGAGQPQHF. The CDR3 nucleotides read TGTGCCAGCAGGGGTTCAACAGGGGCTGGTCAGCCCCAGCATTTT.